Below are 14 T cell receptor beta chains sequenced from a single sample in a study of control samples from healthy donors and cancer patients. The data were produced by immunoSEQ multiplex PCR, yet TCRdb's version contains in-frame clones alone and is incomplete. This table has 70,000 to 85,000 clones, around 80% appearing once. The sample was PBMCs. These receptors originate from a man in his sixties with head and neck cancer.

The chain couples TRBV11-2 to TRBJ1-1, with a tentative D call TRBD1 (5 bases). Germline assignment: CDR1 SGHAT and CDR2 FQNNGV. The germline V and J ends were trimmed by 0 bases and 8 bases, with 13 bases remaining between them. This CDR3 is built from 14 residues. CDR3 sequence (DNA): TGTGCCAGCAGCTTAGATTCGTGGGGGGTCGAAGCTTTCTTT. Protein sequence: CASSLDSWGVEAFF.

The rearrangement links TRBV27 to TRBJ2-7, with D possibly matching TRBD1 (6 bases). The germline V gene has CDR1 MNHEY and CDR2 SMNVEV (reference sequence). The V end was cut by 7 bases, the J end by 2 bases, with 12 bases between. The CDR3 has 13 residues. Here the CDR3 DNA reads TGTGCCAGCAATAAACAGGGCACCTACGAGCAGTACTTC. It translates to CASNKQGTYEQYF.

J is TRBJ1-5 and V is TRBV19; 7 bases are shared with TRBD1. V lost 8 bases to trimming and J lost 5 bases; unmatched junction nucleotides: 6. CDR3 length: 13 residues. Per the germline V gene, CDR1 is LNHDA and CDR2 is SQIVND (reference sequence). CDR3 amino acids: CASQNQGDQPQHF. The CDR3 nucleotides are TGTGCCAGTCAAAACCAGGGGGATCAGCCCCAGCATTTT.

This clone has only one observation. This chain joins TRBV11-3 and TRBJ2-1; 11 bases line up with TRBD2. The CDR3 sequence is 16 residues long. Per the germline V gene, CDR1 is SGHNT and CDR2 is YENEEA. V lost 5 bases, J lost 3 bases, and 6 bases stayed unmatched. The CDR3 here is CASSRSGTSGYNEQFF. In DNA form, the CDR3 reads TGTGCCAGCAGCCGATCCGGGACTAGCGGCTACAATGAGCAGTTCTTC.

The chain has TRBV25-1 and TRBJ2-7; a possible D gene is TRBD2 (6 bases). The CDR3 is 14 amino acids. Germline-derived CDR1 and CDR2 are MGHDK and SYGVNS. The V end was cut by 6 bases, the J end by 2 bases, with 14 bases between. In nucleotides, the CDR3 is TGTGCCAGCAGCAGACTAGGCCTACCCTACGAGCAGTACTTC. It specifies CASSRLGLPYEQYF.

The chain recombines TRBV4-1 with TRBJ2-2; no clear D. Per the germline V gene, CDR1 is MGHRA and CDR2 is YSYEKL. The CDR3 contains 17 residues. Trimming shortened V by 0 bases and J by 4 bases, and 15 bases separated the two germline ends. The CDR3 DNA reads as TGCGCCAGCAGCCAAGATTGGAGCCTAGTAGGCACCGGGGAGCTGTTTTTT. Its protein product is CASSQDWSLVGTGELFF.

This clone came up a few times. The chain employs TRBV4-1 and TRBJ1-2, with 11 bases that match TRBD1. The CDR3 runs 18 residues. J lost 9 bases, V lost 1 base, and 16 bases had no gene match. The germline CDR1 and CDR2 sequences are MGHRA and YSYEKL. The CDR3 coding sequence is TGCGCCAGCAGCCAAGGACTAATTCGGGACAGGGGGAAGAGGAGCTACACCTTC. Translating gives CASSQGLIRDRGKRSYTF.

The chain recombines TRBV5-4 with TRBJ1-6, with D unclear. In germline, CDR1 is SGHNT, CDR2 YYREEE (reference sequence). The CDR3 covers 15 residues. The V and J ends lost 9 bases and 0 bases respectively, with 13 bases between them. CDR3 sequence: CATMNPGSYNSPLHF. CDR3 in DNA: TGTGCCACCATGAACCCGGGCTCCTATAATTCACCCCTCCACTTT.

The chain combines TRBV5-1 with TRBJ1-1; D is unresolved. Germline CDR1 is SGHRS and CDR2 is YFSETQ. This CDR3 comprises 13 residues. The V end was cut by 7 bases, the J end by 0 bases, with 10 bases between. CDR3: CASSSSMNTEAFF. CDR3 DNA sequence: TGCGCCAGCTCTTCGTCCATGAACACTGAAGCTTTCTTT.

CDR3 in amino acids: CASSQMGQGSYNEQFF. The CDR3, as DNA: TGTGCCAGCAGCCAAATGGGACAGGGCTCCTACAATGAGCAGTTCTTC. The rearrangement links TRBV3-1 (or the pseudogene TRBV3-2) to TRBJ2-1, with 9 bases aligning to TRBD1. J lost 0 bases, V lost 2 bases, and 2 bases had no gene match. This CDR3 contains 16 residues. Germline CDR1 is LGHDT and CDR2 is YNNKEL (reference sequence).

The V gene is TRBV5-1, the J gene TRBJ1-3; tentatively, D is TRBD1 (5 bases). The CDR3 spans 14 residues. The V gene lost 2 bases and the J gene lost 8 bases, with 14 bases spanning the gap. Germline V CDR1 and CDR2: SGHRS, YFSETQ. CDR3 DNA sequence: TGCGCCAGCAGCTTTCAGGGCGCAAGGGACACCATATATTTT. Translating gives CASSFQGARDTIYF.

The V call is TRBV5-1, the J call TRBJ2-2; D is unresolved. The CDR3 spans 15 residues. Germline V gene sequence: CDR1 SGHRS, CDR2 YFSETQ. Trimming took off 1 base at V and 6 bases at J, with 13 bases between the two ends. CDR3 sequence: CASSLTNRLAGELFF. CDR3 bases: TGCGCCAGCAGCTTGACGAATCGACTGGCCGGGGAGCTGTTTTTT.

This rearrangement joins TRBV18 to TRBJ1-1, with D hard to call. From germline, CDR1 is KGHSH and CDR2 LQKENI. The V and J ends lost 1 base and 3 bases respectively, with 6 bases between them. The CDR3 loop spans 13 amino acids. Here the CDR3 DNA reads TGTGCCAGCTCACCACGGGAACACACTGAAGCTTTCTTT. Its protein is CASSPREHTEAFF.

The gene calls are TRBV7-2 and TRBJ2-5; 11 nucleotides line up with TRBD1. The germline CDR1 and CDR2 sequences are SGHTA and FQGNSA. The CDR3 loop spans 13 amino acids. V shed 5 bases and J 8 bases; nucleotides not matched to a gene: 4. CDR3 protein: CASSRGQGGTQYF. The CDR3 bases are TGTGCCAGCAGCCGGGGACAGGGGGGAACCCAGTACTTC.